This TCR beta chain was observed in a study of OX40 agonist ivuxolimab in advanced cancers. Study background: Intravenous ivuxolimab at 0.01 to 10 mg/kg was given to patients every 2 weeks.

Sequencing was performed with immunoSEQ multiplex PCR; in TCRdb, only in-frame clones are kept and a portion is missing. The sample carries over 60,000 clones, 75% to 90% recorded once. The input for sequencing was CD4+ or CD8+ T cells sorted from blood, taken in a trial of the OX40 agonist ivuxolimab. The sequence was collected from an adult with an advanced solid tumor such as melanoma, head and neck, liver or kidney cancer.

The CDR3 DNA follows: TGTGCCAGCTCACCAACAACTAATGAAAAACTGTTTTTT. Protein: CASSPTTNEKLFF. The chain is built from TRBV18 and TRBJ1-4; no definite D call. Per the germline V gene, CDR1 is KGHSH and CDR2 is LQKENI. Trimming pared 2 bases from V and 0 bases from J, leaving 1 base between. The CDR3 has 13 residues.